A single T cell receptor beta chain is shown here with its context. This sample was included in a study of cytomegalovirus exposure and HLA in healthy donors. Per the germline V gene, CDR1 is MDHEN and CDR2 is SYDVKM. The ends lost 7 bases at V and 2 bases at J; junction bases unmatched: 7. The CDR3 consists of 15 residues. Clones were sequenced by immunoSEQ multiplex PCR, and TCRdb holds only the in-frame ones, with some missing. The repertoire holds about 73,000 clones, with 95% as singletons. The receptor comes from a young man in good health and CMV-seronegative. The sequenced material came from PBMCs. The rearrangement uses TRBV28 and TRBJ1-3, with 8 bases that match TRBD1. The CDR3 DNA sequence: TGTGCCAGCAATCCGGCCAGGGGGCCTGGAAACACCATATATTTT. Its translation: CASNPARGPGNTIYF.